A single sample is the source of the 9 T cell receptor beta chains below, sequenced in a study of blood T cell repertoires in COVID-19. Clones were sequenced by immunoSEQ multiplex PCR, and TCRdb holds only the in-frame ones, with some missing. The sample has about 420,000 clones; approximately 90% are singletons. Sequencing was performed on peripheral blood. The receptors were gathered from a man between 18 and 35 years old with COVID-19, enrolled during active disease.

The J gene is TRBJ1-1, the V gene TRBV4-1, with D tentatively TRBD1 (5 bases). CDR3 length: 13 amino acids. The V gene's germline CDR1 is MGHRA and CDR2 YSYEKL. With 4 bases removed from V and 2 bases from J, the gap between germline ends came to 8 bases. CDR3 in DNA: TGCGCCAGCAGCCGGGGCCGAAACACTGAAGCTTTCTTT. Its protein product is CASSRGRNTEAFF.

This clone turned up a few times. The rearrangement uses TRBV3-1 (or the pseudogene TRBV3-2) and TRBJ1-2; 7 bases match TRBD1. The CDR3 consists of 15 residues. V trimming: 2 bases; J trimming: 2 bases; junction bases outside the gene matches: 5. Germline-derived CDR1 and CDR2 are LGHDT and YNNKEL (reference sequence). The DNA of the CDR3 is TGTGCCAGCAGCCAATCGGGCAGGGGGAACTATGGCTACACCTTC. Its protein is CASSQSGRGNYGYTF.

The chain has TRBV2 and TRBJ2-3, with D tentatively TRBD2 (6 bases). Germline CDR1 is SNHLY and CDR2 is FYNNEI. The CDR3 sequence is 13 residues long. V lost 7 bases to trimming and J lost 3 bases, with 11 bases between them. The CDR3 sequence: CASTPGVTDTQYF. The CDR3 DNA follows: TGTGCCAGCACCCCGGGAGTGACAGATACGCAGTATTTT.

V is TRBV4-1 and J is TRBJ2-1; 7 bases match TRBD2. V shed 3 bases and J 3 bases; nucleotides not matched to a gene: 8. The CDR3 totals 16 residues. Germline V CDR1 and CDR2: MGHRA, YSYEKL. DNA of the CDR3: TGCGCCAGCAGCCACGTTCCTAGCGGACTCTACAATGAGCAGTTCTTC. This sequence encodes CASSHVPSGLYNEQFF.

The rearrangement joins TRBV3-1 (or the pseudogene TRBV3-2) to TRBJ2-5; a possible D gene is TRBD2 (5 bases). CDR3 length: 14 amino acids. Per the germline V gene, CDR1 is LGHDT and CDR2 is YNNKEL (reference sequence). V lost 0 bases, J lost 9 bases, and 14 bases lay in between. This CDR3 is CASSQDWSGRAQYF. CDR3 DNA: TGTGCCAGCAGCCAAGATTGGAGCGGTAGGGCCCAGTACTTC.

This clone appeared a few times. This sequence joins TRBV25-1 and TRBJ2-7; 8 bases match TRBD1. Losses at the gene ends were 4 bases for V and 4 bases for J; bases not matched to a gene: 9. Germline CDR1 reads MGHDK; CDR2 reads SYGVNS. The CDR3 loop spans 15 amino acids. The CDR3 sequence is CASSAGTGPLYEQYF. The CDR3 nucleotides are TGTGCCAGCAGTGCCGGGACAGGCCCCCTGTACGAGCAGTACTTC.

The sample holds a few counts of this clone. The CDR3 reads CASSWAGTSPNEQFF. CDR3 bases: TGCGCCAGCAGCTGGGCCGGGACTAGCCCCAATGAGCAGTTCTTC. The rearrangement joins TRBV5-1 to TRBJ2-1; the match to TRBD2 covers 9 bases. Germline trimming cut 3 bases from V and 6 bases from J; bases unmatched to any gene: 7. Per the germline V gene, CDR1 is SGHRS and CDR2 is YFSETQ. There are 15 residues in the CDR3.

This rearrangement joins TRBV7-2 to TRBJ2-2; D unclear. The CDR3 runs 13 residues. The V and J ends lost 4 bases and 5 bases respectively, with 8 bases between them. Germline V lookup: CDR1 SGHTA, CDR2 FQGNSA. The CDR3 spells CASSSRPTGELFF. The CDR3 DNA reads TGTGCCAGCAGCTCCAGGCCTACCGGGGAGCTGTTTTTT.

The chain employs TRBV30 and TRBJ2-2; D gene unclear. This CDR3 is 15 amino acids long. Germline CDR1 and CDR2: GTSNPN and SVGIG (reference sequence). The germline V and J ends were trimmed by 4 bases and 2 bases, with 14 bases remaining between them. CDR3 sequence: CAWKVRALNTGELFF. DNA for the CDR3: TGTGCCTGGAAGGTTCGAGCGCTCAACACCGGGGAGCTGTTTTTT.